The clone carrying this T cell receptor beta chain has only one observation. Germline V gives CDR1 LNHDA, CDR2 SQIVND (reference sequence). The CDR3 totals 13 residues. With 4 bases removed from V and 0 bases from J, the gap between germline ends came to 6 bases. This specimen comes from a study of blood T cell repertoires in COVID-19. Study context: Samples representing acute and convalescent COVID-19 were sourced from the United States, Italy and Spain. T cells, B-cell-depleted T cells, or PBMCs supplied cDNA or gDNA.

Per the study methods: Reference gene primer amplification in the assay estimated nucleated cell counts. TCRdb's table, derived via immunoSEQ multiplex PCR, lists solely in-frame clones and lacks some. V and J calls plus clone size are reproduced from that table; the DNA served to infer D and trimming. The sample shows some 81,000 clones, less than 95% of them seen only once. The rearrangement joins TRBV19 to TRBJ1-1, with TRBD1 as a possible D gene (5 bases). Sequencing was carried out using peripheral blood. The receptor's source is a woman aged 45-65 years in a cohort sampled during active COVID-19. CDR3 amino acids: CASSTTVNTEAFF. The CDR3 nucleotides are TGTGCCAGTAGTACGACAGTGAACACTGAAGCTTTCTTT.